This is a list of T cell receptor beta chains from one sample in a study of cytomegalovirus exposure and HLA in healthy donors. Measured with immunoSEQ multiplex PCR; TCRdb has only the in-frame clones, and not every one. In the table there are about 120,000 clones, roughly 80% of which are singletons. Sequenced: PBMCs. The receptors derive from a female donor in good health and CMV-seropositive. Both conserved end residues are part of each CDR3. Fields, in order: clone size, D gene, V gene, J gene, CDR3 protein, CDR3 DNA. D genes are given only for firm matches. Size is stated for part of the rows, as once, few or many counts, or as a class when the clone is expanded.

size: .
D: .
V: TRBV19
J: TRBJ2-1
CDR3: CASMSGLYNEQFF
DNA: TGTGCCAGTATGTCGGGACTGTACAATGAGCAGTTCTTC

size: .
D: TRBD1
V: TRBV10-3
J: TRBJ2-2
CDR3: CAISRDRGDTGELFF
DNA: TGTGCCATCAGCCGAGACAGGGGTGACACCGGGGAGCTGTTTTTT

size: .
D: .
V: TRBV30
J: TRBJ1-6
CDR3: CAWEGARNSPLHF
DNA: TGTGCCTGGGAAGGGGCCAGGAATTCACCCCTCCACTTT

size: .
D: TRBD1
V: TRBV5-1
J: TRBJ1-3
CDR3: CASSPGQGQWNTIYF
DNA: TGCGCCAGCAGCCCGGGACAGGGTCAATGGAACACCATATATTTT

size: .
D: .
V: TRBV18
J: TRBJ2-1
CDR3: CASSPFRGYNEQFF
DNA: TGTGCCAGCTCACCCTTTCGGGGTTACAATGAGCAGTTCTTC

size: once
D: .
V: TRBV11-2
J: TRBJ1-1
CDR3: CASSLTRGGPAFF
DNA: TGTGCCAGCAGCTTAACTCGGGGGGGCCCAGCTTTCTTT

size: .
D: .
V: TRBV19
J: TRBJ1-4
CDR3: CASSGSGTTNEKLFF
DNA: TGTGCCAGTAGTGGCTCAGGGACAACTAATGAAAAACTGTTTTTT

size: .
D: .
V: TRBV14
J: TRBJ2-5
CDR3: CASSQVPSRVGGTQYF
DNA: TGTGCCAGCAGCCAAGTCCCGTCCAGGGTTGGTGGGACCCAGTACTTC

size: .
D: TRBD1
V: TRBV18
J: TRBJ2-3
CDR3: CASSPRDRETDTQYF
DNA: TGTGCCAGCTCACCCAGAGACAGGGAGACAGATACGCAGTATTTT

size: .
D: TRBD1
V: TRBV9
J: TRBJ1-3
CDR3: CASSAGQADSGNTIYF
DNA: TGTGCCAGCAGCGCAGGACAGGCCGACTCTGGAAACACCATATATTTT

size: .
D: TRBD1
V: TRBV29-1
J: TRBJ1-1
CDR3: CSVSTGGRGTEAFF
DNA: TGCAGCGTCAGCACAGGGGGAAGGGGCACTGAAGCTTTCTTT

size: .
D: TRBD1
V: TRBV18
J: TRBJ1-2
CDR3: CASSPGPGQGFNYGYTF
DNA: TGTGCCAGCTCACCGGGACCGGGACAGGGGTTTAACTATGGCTACACCTTC

size: .
D: TRBD1
V: TRBV28
J: TRBJ2-7
CDR3: CASSHWTGGFYEQYF
DNA: TGTGCCAGCAGTCACTGGACAGGGGGCTTTTACGAGCAGTACTTC

size: few
D: .
V: TRBV18
J: TRBJ1-1
CDR3: CASSPGEGSGTEAFF
DNA: TGTGCCAGCTCCCCGGGGGAGGGGTCGGGCACTGAAGCTTTCTTT

size: .
D: TRBD1
V: TRBV30
J: TRBJ1-5
CDR3: CAWGTTGGQPQHF
DNA: TGTGCCTGGGGGACGACAGGGGGGCAGCCCCAGCATTTT

size: .
D: .
V: TRBV12-5
J: TRBJ1-1
CDR3: CASGRQRNTEAFF
DNA: TGTGCTAGTGGTCGACAGAGGAACACTGAAGCTTTCTTT

size: once
D: .
V: TRBV6-6
J: TRBJ1-1
CDR3: CASSYLDGVLNTEAFF
DNA: TGTGCCAGCAGTTACCTCGACGGGGTCCTGAACACTGAAGCTTTCTTT

size: few
D: TRBD2
V: TRBV6-5
J: TRBJ2-5
CDR3: CASSLTSVQETQYF
DNA: TGTGCCAGCAGCTTGACTAGCGTCCAAGAGACCCAGTACTTC

size: .
D: .
V: TRBV7-9
J: TRBJ1-2
CDR3: CASSFPERGSYGYTF
DNA: TGTGCCAGCAGCTTCCCGGAAAGGGGATCCTATGGCTACACCTTC

size: .
D: .
V: TRBV30
J: TRBJ2-2
CDR3: CAWSGQSTGELFF
DNA: TGTGCCTGGAGTGGGCAATCGACCGGGGAGCTGTTTTTT

size: .
D: .
V: TRBV6-1
J: TRBJ1-5
CDR3: CASSDFRGINQPQHF
DNA: TGTGCCAGCAGTGATTTCAGGGGAATTAATCAGCCCCAGCATTTT

size: .
D: TRBD1
V: TRBV30
J: TRBJ1-6
CDR3: CAWRRNRGMDSPLHF
DNA: TGTGCCTGGAGGCGCAACAGGGGGATGGATTCACCCCTCCACTTT

size: once
D: TRBD1
V: TRBV7-9
J: TRBJ1-5
CDR3: CASSPPGQGSQPQHF
DNA: TGTGCCAGCAGCCCCCCAGGACAGGGTTCTCAGCCCCAGCATTTT

size: .
D: .
V: TRBV2
J: TRBJ1-5
CDR3: CASSAWGGADQPQHF
DNA: TGTGCCAGCAGCGCCTGGGGGGGAGCAGATCAGCCCCAGCATTTT

size: .
D: TRBD1
V: TRBV7-3
J: TRBJ1-2
CDR3: CASSLWAGGDYGYTF
DNA: TGTGCCAGCAGCTTATGGGCAGGGGGTGACTATGGCTACACCTTC

size: once
D: .
V: TRBV27
J: TRBJ2-7
CDR3: CASSFQGQSSYEQYF
DNA: TGTGCCAGCAGTTTTCAAGGACAGAGCTCCTACGAGCAGTACTTC

size: few
D: TRBD1
V: TRBV5-4
J: TRBJ2-1
CDR3: CASRTGQGGNEQFF
DNA: TGTGCCAGCAGAACGGGACAGGGGGGCAATGAGCAGTTCTTC

size: .
D: .
V: TRBV5-6
J: TRBJ2-5
CDR3: CASSLELEGQETQYF
DNA: TGTGCCAGCAGCTTAGAACTAGAAGGTCAAGAGACCCAGTACTTC

size: .
D: .
V: TRBV7-3
J: TRBJ1-1
CDR3: CASSLTGSTEAFF
DNA: TGTGCCAGCAGCTTAACAGGGAGCACTGAAGCTTTCTTT

size: .
D: .
V: TRBV30
J: TRBJ2-7
CDR3: CAWSDPPDSYEQYF
DNA: TGTGCCTGGAGTGATCCCCCGGACTCTTACGAGCAGTACTTC

size: .
D: .
V: TRBV6-1
J: TRBJ2-7
CDR3: CASTAEGATYEQYF
DNA: TGTGCCAGCACCGCGGAGGGGGCTACCTACGAGCAGTACTTC

size: .
D: .
V: TRBV2
J: TRBJ1-1
CDR3: CASRSPMNTEAFF
DNA: TGTGCCAGTAGATCGCCTATGAACACTGAAGCTTTCTTT

size: .
D: .
V: TRBV2
J: TRBJ1-5
CDR3: CASSGAGKGQPQHF
DNA: TGTGCCAGCAGTGGGGCAGGGAAGGGTCAGCCCCAGCATTTT

size: .
D: .
V: TRBV6-6
J: TRBJ2-3
CDR3: CASRPRQAGSDTQYF
DNA: TGTGCCAGCAGACCTAGACAGGCTGGTTCAGATACGCAGTATTTT

size: once
D: TRBD1
V: TRBV5-4
J: TRBJ1-2
CDR3: CASTMPGTGTYGYTF
DNA: TGTGCCAGCACAATGCCCGGGACAGGGACCTATGGCTACACCTTC

size: .
D: .
V: TRBV7-3
J: TRBJ1-1
CDR3: CASSLMGGGTEAFF
DNA: TGTGCCAGCAGCTTAATGGGAGGAGGCACTGAAGCTTTCTTT

size: once
D: .
V: TRBV7-2
J: TRBJ2-3
CDR3: CASSAGGHTDTQYF
DNA: TGTGCCAGCAGCGCCGGGGGGCACACAGATACGCAGTATTTT

size: .
D: .
V: TRBV7-2
J: TRBJ2-7
CDR3: CASSLEWPADEQYF
DNA: TGTGCCAGCAGCTTAGAATGGCCCGCCGACGAGCAGTACTTC

size: .
D: .
V: TRBV2
J: TRBJ1-2
CDR3: CASRLRPGNTF
DNA: TGTGCCAGCAGACTGAGGCCGGGGAACACCTTC

size: .
D: .
V: TRBV6-1
J: TRBJ2-1
CDR3: CASSGRGVLGLPSYNEQFF
DNA: TGTGCCAGCAGTGGGAGGGGAGTCCTCGGACTACCCTCCTACAATGAGCAGTTCTTC

size: .
D: TRBD1
V: TRBV6-6
J: TRBJ2-1
CDR3: CASSNSGQGAHEQFF
DNA: TGTGCCAGCAGTAACTCGGGACAGGGGGCGCATGAGCAGTTCTTC

size: .
D: .
V: TRBV15
J: TRBJ1-2
CDR3: CATSGGRNYGYTF
DNA: TGTGCCACCAGCGGGGGGAGGAACTATGGCTACACCTTC

size: .
D: TRBD1
V: TRBV9
J: TRBJ1-5
CDR3: CASSADWTGNQPQHF
DNA: TGTGCCAGCAGCGCCGACTGGACAGGGAATCAGCCCCAGCATTTT